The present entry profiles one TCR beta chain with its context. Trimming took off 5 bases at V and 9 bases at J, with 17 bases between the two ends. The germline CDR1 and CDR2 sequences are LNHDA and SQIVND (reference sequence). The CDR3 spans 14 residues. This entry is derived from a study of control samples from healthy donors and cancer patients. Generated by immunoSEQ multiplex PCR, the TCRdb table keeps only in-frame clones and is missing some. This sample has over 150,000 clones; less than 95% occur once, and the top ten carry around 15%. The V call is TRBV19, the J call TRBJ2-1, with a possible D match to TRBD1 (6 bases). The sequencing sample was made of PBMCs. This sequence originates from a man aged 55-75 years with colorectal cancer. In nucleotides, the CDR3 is TGTGCCAGTAGTTCCCAGGGGATTGCTGTTGAGCAGTTCTTC. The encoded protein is CASSSQGIAVEQFF.